The T cell receptor beta chain described here comes from a study of identical twins' blood T cells. TCRdb itself ran the 5' RACE reads through MiXCR, one entry per CDR3 protein. The data show about 370,000 distinct CDR3 sequences, with roughly 27% seen just once and about 6% held by the top ten. There are a few counts of this clonotype. Antigen unknown. The junction had 6 bases not matched to a gene; V was cut back by 6 bases and J by 3 bases. Germline CDR1 SQVTM, CDR2 ANQGSEA. The CDR3 covers 14 residues. Study-level findings and limits: Shared environment remains a possible cause of twin similarity.

The sample consisted of PBMCs. The chain combines TRBV29-1 with TRBJ2-2; 8 bases are a match to TRBD2. The source of this sequence is a woman between 18 and 50 years old in good health. In nucleotides, the CDR3 is TGCAGCGTCCGGGAGGGCCCGGACACCGGGGAGCTGTTTTTT. The encoded protein is CSVREGPDTGELFF.